Detailed here is one T cell receptor beta chain. Its antigen is unidentified. TCRdb's copy holds only in-frame clones and misses some; the assay was immunoSEQ multiplex PCR. The repertoire holds some 340,000 clones, with 70% to 90% as singletons. The sample comes from a study of Ad26.COV2.S vaccination and SARS-CoV-2 variants. Study-level information: Sample donor was a member of the COV1001 Ad26.COV2.S trial arm. Study observations and caveats: While placebo recipients had lower spike-specific TCR breadth, vaccine recipients had more. Breadth and depth estimates from TCRs may understate total T cell responses.

As to treatment: 15 to 20 received Ad26.COV2.S at low or high dose, single or two shots; five or six received placebo; per-sample allocation not given. Samples analyzed were those drawn on day 63 after the first vaccine or placebo injection. CDR1 LGHNA and CDR2 YNFKEQ come from the germline V gene. The CDR3 has 16 residues. Trimming removed 2 bases from V and 1 base from J, with 9 bases in between. This TCR was sampled from a person aged 18-65 years who received the Ad26.COV2.S COVID-19 vaccine or a placebo. The specimen was peripheral blood, collected in a trial of Ad26.COV2.S vaccine versus placebo. The chain is built from TRBV4-2 and TRBJ2-6, with D possibly being TRBD1 (5 bases). The CDR3 region is CASSQQGSSGANVLTF. DNA of the CDR3: TGTGCCAGCAGCCAACAGGGATCGTCTGGGGCCAACGTCCTGACTTTC.